Detailed here is one TCR beta chain. This table comes from immunoSEQ multiplex PCR, and its TCRdb copy is limited to in-frame clones, with some not included. The sample lists about 140,000 clones; 65% to 85% were seen once. This sample stems from a study of blood T cell repertoires in COVID-19. Per germline, CDR1 SEHNR and CDR2 FQNEAQ (reference sequence). V trimming: 5 bases; J trimming: 6 bases; junction bases outside the gene matches: 8. There are 15 residues in the CDR3. Material for sequencing was PBMCs or T cells enriched from blood (not recorded which). The V and J genes are TRBV7-9 and TRBJ2-1; 9 nucleotides agree with TRBD1. The TCR comes from a man between 65 and 80 years old who had been exposed to COVID-19. CDR3 DNA sequence: TGTGCCAGCAGCCCTCGACAGGGGGTCTCCAATGAGCAGTTCTTC. Its translation: CASSPRQGVSNEQFF.